This T cell receptor beta chain comes out of a study of human T cells and chemical hapten exposure. Findings and limits, study-wide: DPC sensitization left the count of TCRs above 1 in 1000 unchanged.

Time point noted: patch test 3, about 24 weeks after DPC sensitization. Treatment defined: therapeutic diphenylcyclopropenone sensitization with weekly scalp DPC. Blood was collected ahead of every patch test applied. This CDR3 is 13 amino acids long. Germline values: CDR1 SQVTM, CDR2 ANQGSEA. Unmatched junction bases numbered 5, after V lost 6 bases and J lost 4 bases. Details on this clonotype: The antigen is undetermined.

Using its own MiXCR run on the RACE reads, TCRdb lists one record per CDR3 protein. The sample lists around 85,000 distinct CDR3 sequences, 10% to 15% seen once, with 4.5% to 6% in the top ten. V usage is TRBV29-1 and J usage is TRBJ2-3; 9 bases map to TRBD2. The TCR sequence derives from a woman between 45 and 60 years old with alopecia areata. Some clones in this sample may be carry-over from other donors' samples. Sequences were derived from whole blood, sampled in connection with sensitization to the hapten diphenylcyclopropenone (DPC). CDR3 nucleotide sequence: TGCAGCGTGGGAGCGGGAGGACCAGATACGCAGTATTTT. This sequence encodes CSVGAGGPDTQYF.